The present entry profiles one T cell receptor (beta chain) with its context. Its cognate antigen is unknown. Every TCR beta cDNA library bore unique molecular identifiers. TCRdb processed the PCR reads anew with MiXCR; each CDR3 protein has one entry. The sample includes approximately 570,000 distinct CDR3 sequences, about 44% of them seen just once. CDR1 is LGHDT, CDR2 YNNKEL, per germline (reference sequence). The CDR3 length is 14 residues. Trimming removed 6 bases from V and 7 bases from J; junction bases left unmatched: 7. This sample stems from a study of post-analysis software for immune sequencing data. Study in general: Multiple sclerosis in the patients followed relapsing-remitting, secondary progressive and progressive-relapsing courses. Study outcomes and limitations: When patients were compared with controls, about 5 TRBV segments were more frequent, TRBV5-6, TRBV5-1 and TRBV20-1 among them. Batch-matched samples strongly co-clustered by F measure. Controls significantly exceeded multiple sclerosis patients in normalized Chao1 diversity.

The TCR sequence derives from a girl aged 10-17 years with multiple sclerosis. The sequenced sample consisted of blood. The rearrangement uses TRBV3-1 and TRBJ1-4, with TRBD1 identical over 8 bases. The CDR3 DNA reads TGTGCCAGCAGTCAGGGGGCGCCGGGTGAAAAACTGTTTTTT. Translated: CASSQGAPGEKLFF.